In its sample, the clone carrying this TCR beta chain ranks as large. This sample is part of a study of T cell repertoires in cytomegalovirus infection. Overall study context: Public TCR beta signatures indicated both CMV infection and matching HLA type.

TCRdb redid the calling of the reads with MiXCR, one entry per CDR3 protein. The table records some 180,000 distinct CDR3 sequences, about a sixth of them present only once. The receptor was derived from a human donor in good health (CMV status not recorded). Some clones in this sample may be carry-over from other donors' samples. The sample taken for sequencing was CD8+ T cells from PBMCs.

This CDR3 is CASSSPPDRLGEEKLFF. In DNA form, the CDR3 reads TGTGCCAGCAGCTCCCCGCCGGACAGGTTGGGAGAAGAAAAACTGTTTTTT. The rearrangement links TRBV7-9 to TRBJ1-4, with TRBD1 identical over 7 bases. The CDR3 loop spans 17 amino acids. Germline trimming cut 4 bases from V and 8 bases from J; bases unmatched to any gene: 16. CDR1 and CDR2 from the germline V gene are SEHNR and FQNEAQ (reference sequence). The full variable domain, completed using reference TRBV7-9 and TRBJ1-4, is DTGVSQNPRHKITKRGQNVTFRCDPISEHNRLYWYRQTLGQGPEFLTYFQNEAQLEKSRLLSDRFSAERPKGSFSTLEIQRTEQGDSAMYLCASSSPPDRLGEEKLFFGSGTQLSVL.